The 24 T cell receptor beta chains below were found in one sample sequenced in a study of blood T cells in healthy people across ages. Then a second PCR, running roughly 7 to 11 cycles, was carried out with a sample-barcoded 5' primer and a J-beta primer mix. One entry per CDR3 protein results from TCRdb running MiXCR on the 5' RACE reads. The sample consists of about a million distinct CDR3 sequences, approximately 50% of them appearing once. Sequenced sample: blood. These TCRs come from a woman aged 55-69 years in good health.

This chain connects TRBV7-2 to TRBJ2-5; 7 nucleotides match TRBD2. The V and J ends lost 8 bases and 1 base, in that order; junction bases with no gene match: 4. Germline CDR1 reads SGHTA; CDR2 reads FQGNSA. The CDR3 runs to 13 residues. In DNA form, the CDR3 reads TGTGCCAGCGGGAGGGGCCTCCAAGAGACCCAGTACTTC. Encoded protein: CASGRGLQETQYF.

The V call is TRBV5-1, the J call TRBJ2-6; TRBD2 is a possible D gene (5 bases). Trimming took off 4 bases at V and 0 bases at J, with 17 bases between the two ends. CDR3 length: 18 amino acids. Germline V gives CDR1 SGHRS, CDR2 YFSETQ. The CDR3 loop is CASSPRRVINSGANVLTF. Here the CDR3 DNA reads TGCGCCAGCAGCCCCCGGCGGGTTATTAACTCTGGGGCCAACGTCCTGACTTTC.

A word on this clonotype: An end of the junction does not agree with germline; a read error may underlie this. The chain uses TRBV12-3 or TRBV12-4 and TRBJ2-1, with 12 bases that match TRBD2. This CDR3 region has 15 residues. Here the CDR3 reads CASSRTSGIIDEQFF. In DNA form, the CDR3 reads TGCGCCAGCAGCAGGACTAGCGGGATTATCGATGAGCAGTTCTTC.

CDR3 residues: CASSFGQPGGSEQFF. The CDR3 coding sequence is TGTGCCAGCAGTTTTGGCCAACCGGGGGGGAGTGAGCAGTTCTTC. The chain links TRBV12-3 or TRBV12-4 to TRBJ2-1; 8 nucleotides align to TRBD2. The ends lost 3 bases at V and 9 bases at J; junction bases unmatched: 10. The CDR3 is 15 amino acids.

CDR3: CASSRQDTYEQYF. In nucleotides, the CDR3 is TGTGCCAGCAGCAGACAGGACACCTACGAGCAGTACTTC. The chain combines TRBV7-2 with TRBJ2-7; D is possibly TRBD1 (6 bases). In germline, CDR1 is SGHTA, CDR2 FQGNSA. This CDR3 contains 13 residues. V was trimmed by 5 bases and J by 2 bases, leaving 10 bases between them. Drawing the rest from reference TRBV7-2 and TRBJ2-7, the complete variable domain is GAGVSQSPSNKVTEKGKDVELRCDPISGHTALYWYRQSLGQGLEFLIYFQGNSAPDKSGLPSDRFSAERTGGSVSTLTIQRTQQEDSAVYLCASSRQDTYEQYFGPGTRLTVT.

The rearrangement links TRBV4-1 to TRBJ2-3; D gene uncertain. The CDR3 length is 13 residues. V lost 3 bases and J 5 bases, leaving 9 bases between the germline ends. Germline CDR1 is MGHRA and CDR2 is YSYEKL. The CDR3 loop reads CASSQIFGDTQYF. The CDR3, as DNA: TGCGCCAGCAGCCAGATCTTTGGAGATACGCAGTATTTT.

This clonotype was observed a handful of times. V gene TRBV20-1 combines with J gene TRBJ2-7; 8 bases are a match to TRBD2. Germline CDR1 is DFQATT and CDR2 is SNEGSKA (reference sequence). CDR3 length: 13 residues. V lost 6 bases to trimming and J lost 5 bases; unmatched junction nucleotides: 9. Here the CDR3 DNA reads TGCAGTGCGCTCGCGGGGGGCGACGACGAGCAGTACTTC. Protein product: CSALAGGDDEQYF.

The chain recombines TRBV12-5 with TRBJ2-1, with D tentatively TRBD2 (6 bases). V was trimmed by 0 bases and J by 1 base, leaving 13 bases between them. This CDR3 is built from 17 residues. Germline assignment: CDR1 LGHNT and CDR2 FRNRAP. The CDR3 spells CASGLVEGRGSYNEQFF. The CDR3 coding sequence is TGTGCTAGTGGTTTGGTAGAGGGGCGGGGATCCTACAATGAGCAGTTCTTC.

The chain links TRBV19 to TRBJ2-1, with 7 bases that match TRBD2. The germline V gene encodes CDR1 LNHDA and CDR2 SQIVND (reference sequence). The V segment lost 9 bases and the J segment 0 bases; nucleotides outside the gene matches: 17. The CDR3 runs to 18 residues. The CDR3 coding sequence is TGTGCCAGCCGACCCGGGACTAACCAATACCTCTCCTACAATGAGCAGTTCTTC. Translated: CASRPGTNQYLSYNEQFF. The entire variable domain, with the rest obtained from reference TRBV19 and TRBJ2-1, is as follows: DGGITQSPKYLFRKEGQNVTLSCEQNLNHDAMYWYRQDPGQGLRLIYYSQIVNDFQKGDIAEGYSVSREKKESFPLTVTSAQKNPTAFYLCASRPGTNQYLSYNEQFFGPGTRLTVL.

V and J are TRBV6-5 and TRBJ2-4; 7 nucleotides match TRBD1. The end of the DNA fits TRBJ2-5 better, so the J call may be wrong. This CDR3 comprises 13 residues. Germline V gene lookup returns CDR1 MNHEY and CDR2 SVGAGI. CDR3 in DNA: TGTGCCAGCAGGGGACAGTACCAAGAGACCCAGTACTTC. It translates to CASRGQYQETQYF.

The chain has TRBV9 and TRBJ2-7; D is uncertain. CDR3 length: 16 amino acids. Germline lookup yields CDR1 SGDLS and CDR2 YYNGEE. V was shortened by 0 bases and J by 5 bases, with 18 bases between the two germline ends. The DNA for the CDR3 is TGTGCCAGCAGCGTAGGGTTAGCACCGGTGGGGAACGAGCAGTACTTC. Its translation is CASSVGLAPVGNEQYF.

This chain links TRBV7-2 with TRBJ1-2; D remains ambiguous. V gave up 2 bases and J gave up 6 bases, with 10 bases separating them. Looked up from germline, CDR1 is SGHTA and CDR2 is FQGNSA. CDR3 length: 13 amino acids. In nucleotides, the CDR3 is TGTGCCAGCAGCTTATGGTCAGAGGATGGCTACACCTTC. It is translated as CASSLWSEDGYTF.

The CDR3 region is CASSSEGAVTQYF. The CDR3 DNA reads TGTGCCAGCAGCTCCGAGGGTGCGGTTACGCAGTATTTT. The gene calls are TRBV7-2 and TRBJ2-3, with a weak D call TRBD2 (5 bases). The V and J ends lost 4 bases and 8 bases respectively, with 13 bases between them. From germline, CDR1 is SGHTA and CDR2 FQGNSA. The CDR3 has 13 residues.

The table lists this clonotype with a few counts. The chain has TRBV28 and TRBJ2-7, with a possible D match to TRBD1 (6 bases). Germline V CDR1 and CDR2: MDHEN, SYDVKM. This CDR3 is built from 15 residues. Trimming removed 3 bases at V and 0 bases at J, with 12 bases between. The CDR3 DNA reads as TGTGCCAGCAGTTTGGGGACACCTTCCTCCTACGAGCAGTACTTC. It translates to CASSLGTPSSYEQYF.

This chain joins TRBV4-2 and TRBJ1-2; TRBD1 is a possible D gene (6 bases). The V end lost 1 base, the J end lost 0 bases, and 12 bases lay between the germline ends. The length of the CDR3 is 16 residues. Germline V gene lookup returns CDR1 LGHNA and CDR2 YNFKEQ. Here the CDR3 reads CASSQAPTGANYGYTF. The CDR3 region has the DNA TGTGCCAGCAGCCAAGCGCCGACAGGTGCTAACTATGGCTACACCTTC.

As DNA, the CDR3 is TGTGCCAGCAGTTTTGCGGCAGGGGGAATGGATTCACCCCTCCACTTT. Translating gives CASSFAAGGMDSPLHF. This chain uses TRBV12-3 or TRBV12-4 with TRBJ1-6, with 7 bases matching TRBD1. With V trimmed by 3 bases and J by 8 bases, 10 bases remained unmatched. CDR3 length: 16 residues.

CDR3 region: CSAPSTGSGEQYF. The CDR3 nucleotides are TGCAGTGCTCCGTCGACAGGGTCGGGCGAGCAGTACTTC. The V gene is TRBV20-1, the J gene TRBJ2-7, with 7 bases aligning to TRBD1. Germline V CDR1 and CDR2: DFQATT, SNEGSKA (reference sequence). The ends lost 5 bases at V and 6 bases at J; junction bases unmatched: 10. The CDR3 covers 13 residues.

The chain carries TRBV4-2 and TRBJ2-1, with 9 nucleotides matching TRBD2. The CDR3 is 15 amino acids. With V trimmed by 4 bases and J by 6 bases, 7 bases remained unmatched. CDR1 and CDR2 from the germline V gene are LGHNA and YNFKEQ. CDR3 protein: CASSPGLANGNEQFF. The CDR3 region has the DNA TGTGCCAGCAGCCCGGGACTAGCAAATGGCAATGAGCAGTTCTTC.

The chain combines TRBV29-1 with TRBJ2-7, with D tentatively TRBD2 (5 bases). CDR3 length: 14 residues. V lost 4 bases, J lost 0 bases, and 13 bases lay in between. Looked up from germline, CDR1 is SQVTM and CDR2 is ANQGSEA. In DNA, the CDR3 is TGCAGCGTTGTAGGAGCTAGCAGCTCCTACGAGCAGTACTTC. This translates into CSVVGASSSYEQYF.

On this clonotype itself: Relative to the germline gene, one junction end is altered; a read error may explain this. The rearrangement links TRBV14 to TRBJ2-1, with D perhaps being TRBD1 or TRBD2 (5 bases each). The V gene's germline CDR1 is SGHDN and CDR2 FVKESK. The CDR3 sequence is 16 residues long. CDR3 sequence: CASNQPRFGARDEQFF. The CDR3 DNA is TGTGCCAGCAACCAACCGAGGTTCGGGGCCCGGGATGAGCAGTTCTTC.

This rearrangement joins TRBV18 to TRBJ2-7; 8 positions agree with TRBD1. The junction had 10 bases not matched to a gene; V was cut back by 9 bases and J by 0 bases. The length of the CDR3 is 15 residues. CDR1 is KGHSH and CDR2 is LQKENI in the germline V gene. The CDR3 sequence is CASSLLGQVSYEQYF. CDR3 in DNA: TGTGCCAGTTCCCTCCTGGGACAGGTCTCCTACGAGCAGTACTTC.

The gene calls are TRBV11-2 and TRBJ2-6; no firm D call. CDR1 and CDR2 (germline): SGHAT, FQNNGV. V lost 5 bases, J lost 4 bases, and 18 bases lay in between. CDR3 length: 17 amino acids. This chain's CDR3 is CASSQDPSIPGANVLTF. The CDR3 DNA reads TGTGCCAGCAGCCAAGACCCGTCTATCCCAGGGGCCAACGTCCTGACTTTC.

The chain combines TRBV20-1 with TRBJ2-7; 7 bases match TRBD2. Germline CDR1 is DFQATT and CDR2 is SNEGSKA (reference sequence). V lost 6 bases, J lost 0 bases, and 11 bases stayed unmatched. CDR3 size: 15 residues. This CDR3 reads CSAGGLADHSYEQYF. CDR3 DNA: TGCAGTGCCGGAGGGCTAGCGGACCACTCCTACGAGCAGTACTTC.

This clonotype was seen only a few times. J is TRBJ1-1 and V is TRBV5-5; 9 bases agree with TRBD1. Unmatched junction bases numbered 7, after V lost 5 bases and J lost 5 bases. CDR1 is SGHKS and CDR2 is YYEKEE in the germline V gene (reference sequence). The CDR3 runs to 14 residues. The CDR3 reads CASRRDRGETEAFF. The CDR3 DNA reads as TGTGCCAGCAGACGAGACAGGGGGGAGACTGAAGCTTTCTTT.